This T cell receptor beta chain stems from a study of metastatic and nonmetastatic thyroid tumors. Study overall: Repertoires from malignant and benign thyroid patients were compared across blood and tumor or nodule tissue.

Study outcomes and limitations: Reported TCR beta diversity, measured in blood and tumor, was significantly higher for malignant thyroid tumors than for benign nodules.

TCRdb re-clonotyped the PCR reads through MiXCR. The sample shows 15,000 or so clones, under 35% of them seen only once. This clone was seen a handful of times. Its antigen remains unknown. Germline V gives CDR1 LNHDA, CDR2 SQIVND (reference sequence). The CDR3 runs to 15 residues. The junction had 9 bases not matched to a gene; V was cut back by 3 bases and J by 5 bases. There were no patients who had received any treatment before thyroid surgery. The sample was adjacent normal tissue. The receptor comes from a female donor with papillary thyroid cancer or a benign thyroid nodule (not recorded which). Some clones in this sample may be carry-over from other donors' samples. This chain links TRBV19 with TRBJ2-7, with TRBD1 matching 8 bases. CDR3 amino acids: CASSISQDRVHEQYF. The CDR3 DNA is TGTGCCAGTAGTATCAGTCAGGACAGGGTCCACGAGCAGTACTTC.